This T cell receptor beta chain is drawn from a study of shared clonotypes between healthy human individuals. Across the whole study: A donor's plate count was three for CD4 naive and three for CD4 memory; CD8 naive had two and CD8 memory one.

The V end lost 6 bases, the J end lost 10 bases, and 22 bases lay between the germline ends. CDR3 length: 15 residues. The germline V gene encodes CDR1 MGHRA and CDR2 YSYEKL. Naive CD8 cells were CD45RO-negative, positively selected for CCR7, excluding terminally differentiated effector memory CD45RA+ cells. The assay was immunoSEQ multiplex PCR, and TCRdb's table has in-frame clones only and misses some. The data hold some 2,000,000 clones, with 85% to 95% observed a single time. This TCR was recovered from a man between 18 and 29 years old in good health. The rearrangement links TRBV4-1 to TRBJ2-1; TRBD2 might be the D (6 bases). Sequenced sample: naive CD8+ T cells sorted from blood. The CDR3 here is CASSLDRSGGREQFF. As DNA, the CDR3 is TGCGCCAGCAGTCTTGATAGAAGCGGAGGGAGGGAGCAGTTCTTC.